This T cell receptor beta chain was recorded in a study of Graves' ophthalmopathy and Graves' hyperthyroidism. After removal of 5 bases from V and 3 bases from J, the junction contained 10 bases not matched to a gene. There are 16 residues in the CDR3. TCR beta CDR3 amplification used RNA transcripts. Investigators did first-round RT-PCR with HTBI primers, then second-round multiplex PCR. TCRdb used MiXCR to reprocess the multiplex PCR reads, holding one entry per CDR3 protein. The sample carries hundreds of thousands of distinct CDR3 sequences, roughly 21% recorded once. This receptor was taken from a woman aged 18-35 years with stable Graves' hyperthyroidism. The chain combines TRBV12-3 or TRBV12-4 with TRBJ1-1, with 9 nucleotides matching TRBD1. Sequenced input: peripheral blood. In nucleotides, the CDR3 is TGTGCCAGCAGTACGACAGGGGGAATCCCGGACACTGAAGCTTTCTTT. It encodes CASSTTGGIPDTEAFF.